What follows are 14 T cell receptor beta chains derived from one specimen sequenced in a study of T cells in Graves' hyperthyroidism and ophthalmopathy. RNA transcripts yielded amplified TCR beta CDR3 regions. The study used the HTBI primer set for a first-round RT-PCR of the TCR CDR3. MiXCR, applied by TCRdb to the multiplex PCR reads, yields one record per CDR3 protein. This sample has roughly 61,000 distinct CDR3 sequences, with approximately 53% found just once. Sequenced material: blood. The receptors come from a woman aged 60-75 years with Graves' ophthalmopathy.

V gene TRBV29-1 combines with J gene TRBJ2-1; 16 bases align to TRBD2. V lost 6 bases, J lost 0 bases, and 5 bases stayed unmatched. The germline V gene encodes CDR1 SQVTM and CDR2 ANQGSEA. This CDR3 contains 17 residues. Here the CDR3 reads CSVGTSGGGTSYNEQFF. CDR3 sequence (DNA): TGCAGCGTCGGGACTAGCGGGGGGGGCACCTCCTACAATGAGCAGTTCTTC.

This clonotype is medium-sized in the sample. The CDR3 protein is CATSRARARSNQPQHF. The CDR3 DNA reads as TGTGCCACCAGCAGAGCCCGTGCCCGTAGCAATCAGCCCCAGCATTTT. V usage is TRBV15 and J usage is TRBJ1-5; D is unclear. This CDR3 contains 16 residues. The V gene's germline CDR1 is LNHNV and CDR2 YYDKDF (reference sequence). Trimming removed 1 base from V and 0 bases from J, with 10 bases in between.

This CDR3 is CSARWPDRGSSYEQYF. The CDR3 DNA sequence: TGCAGTGCTAGATGGCCGGACAGGGGGTCCTCCTACGAGCAGTACTTC. The V and J genes are TRBV20-1 and TRBJ2-7; 10 bases fit TRBD1. Trimming took 2 bases from V and 0 from J; bases not matched to a gene: 7. CDR1 is DFQATT, CDR2 SNEGSKA, per germline (reference sequence). The length of the CDR3 is 16 residues.

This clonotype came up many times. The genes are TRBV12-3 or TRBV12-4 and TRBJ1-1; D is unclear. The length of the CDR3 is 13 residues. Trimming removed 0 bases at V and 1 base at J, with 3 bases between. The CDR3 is CASSLAGNTEAFF. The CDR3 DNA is TGTGCCAGCAGTTTAGCGGGGAACACTGAAGCTTTCTTT.

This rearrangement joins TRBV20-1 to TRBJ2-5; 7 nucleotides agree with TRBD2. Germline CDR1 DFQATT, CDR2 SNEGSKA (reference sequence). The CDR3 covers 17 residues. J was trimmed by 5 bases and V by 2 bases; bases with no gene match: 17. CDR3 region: CSARRLRALGRGETQYF. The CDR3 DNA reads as TGCAGTGCTAGACGACTCCGGGCTTTGGGGCGGGGGGAGACCCAGTACTTC.

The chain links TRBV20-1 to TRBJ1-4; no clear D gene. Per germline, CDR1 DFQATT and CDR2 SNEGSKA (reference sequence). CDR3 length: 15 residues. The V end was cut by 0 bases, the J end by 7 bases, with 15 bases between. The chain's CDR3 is CSARDRTRACEKLFF. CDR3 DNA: TGCAGTGCTAGAGACCGAACGAGGGCCTGTGAAAAACTGTTTTTT.

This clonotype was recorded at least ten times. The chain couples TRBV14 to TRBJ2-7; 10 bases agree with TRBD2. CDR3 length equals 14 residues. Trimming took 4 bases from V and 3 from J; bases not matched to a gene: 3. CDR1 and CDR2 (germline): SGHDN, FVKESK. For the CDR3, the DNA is TGTGCCAGCAGCCGGGGACTAGCGAACTACGAGCAGTACTTC. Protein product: CASSRGLANYEQYF.

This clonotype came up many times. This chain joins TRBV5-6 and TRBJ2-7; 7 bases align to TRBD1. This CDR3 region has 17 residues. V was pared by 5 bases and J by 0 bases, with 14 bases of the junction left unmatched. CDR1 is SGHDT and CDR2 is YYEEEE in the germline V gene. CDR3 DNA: TGTGCCAGCAGTTTCCGGGCCCCAGGGGGAGACTCCTACGAGCAGTACTTC. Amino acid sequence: CASSFRAPGGDSYEQYF. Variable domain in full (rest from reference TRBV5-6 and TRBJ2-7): DAGVTQSPTHLIKTRGQQVTLRCSPKSGHDTVSWYQQALGQGPQFIFQYYEEEERQRGNFPDRFSGHQFPNYSSELNVNALLLGDSALYLCASSFRAPGGDSYEQYFGPGTRLTVT.

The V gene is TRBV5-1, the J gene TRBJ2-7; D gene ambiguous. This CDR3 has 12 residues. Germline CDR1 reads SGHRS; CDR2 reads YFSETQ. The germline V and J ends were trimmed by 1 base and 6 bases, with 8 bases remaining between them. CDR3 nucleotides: TGCGCCAGCAGCTTGATAAGTTCCGAGCAGTACTTC. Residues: CASSLISSEQYF.

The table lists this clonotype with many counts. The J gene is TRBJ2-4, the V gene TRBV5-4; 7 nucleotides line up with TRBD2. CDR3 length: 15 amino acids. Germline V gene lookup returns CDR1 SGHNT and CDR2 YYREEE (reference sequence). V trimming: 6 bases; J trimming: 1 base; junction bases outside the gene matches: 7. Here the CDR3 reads CASTVGGLAKNIQYF. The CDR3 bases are TGTGCCAGCACCGTGGGAGGGTTGGCCAAAAACATTCAGTACTTC.

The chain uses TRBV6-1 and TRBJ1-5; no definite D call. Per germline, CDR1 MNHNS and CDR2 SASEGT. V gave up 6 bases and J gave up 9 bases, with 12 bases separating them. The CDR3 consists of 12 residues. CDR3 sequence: CASSQGGGPQHF. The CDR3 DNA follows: TGTGCCAGCAGCCAAGGAGGCGGGCCCCAGCATTTT.

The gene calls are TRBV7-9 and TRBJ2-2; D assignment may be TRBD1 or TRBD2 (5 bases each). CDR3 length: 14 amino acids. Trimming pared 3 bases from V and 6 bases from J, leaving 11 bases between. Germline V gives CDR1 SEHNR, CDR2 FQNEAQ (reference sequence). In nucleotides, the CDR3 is TGTGCCAGCAGCTTGGAAGGGGAGCCCGGGGAGCTGTTTTTT. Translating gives CASSLEGEPGELFF.

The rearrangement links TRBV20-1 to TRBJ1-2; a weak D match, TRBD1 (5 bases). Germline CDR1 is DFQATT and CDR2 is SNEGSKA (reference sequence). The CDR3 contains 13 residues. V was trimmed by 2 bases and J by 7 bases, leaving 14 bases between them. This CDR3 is CSARPSGAGGYTF. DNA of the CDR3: TGCAGTGCTAGACCTAGCGGGGCGGGTGGCTACACCTTC.

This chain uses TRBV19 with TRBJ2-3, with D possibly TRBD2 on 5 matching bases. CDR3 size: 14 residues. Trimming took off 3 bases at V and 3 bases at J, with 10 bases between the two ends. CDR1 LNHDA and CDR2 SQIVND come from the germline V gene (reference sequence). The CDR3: CASSMLSGTDTQYF. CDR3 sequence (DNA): TGTGCCAGTAGTATGCTCTCGGGGACAGATACGCAGTATTTT.